These 30 T cell receptor beta chains were sequenced from one sample in a study of T cells after yellow fever vaccination (dated by TCRdb to about 2019). The library was obtained by 5' RACE. For sequencing, an Illumina HiSeq 2500 was employed. Starting from the raw public reads, TCRdb applied fastp trimming at Q25, assembled clones with MiXCR and retained in-frame beta chains. Under each unique CDR3 protein, matching rows form one entry showing the most common genes and DNA. The sample data list 510,000 or so distinct CDR3 sequences, and about a fifth of these were observed just once. The leading ten clones occupy roughly 13% of the sample. The treatment or condition label on this specimen signifies: live attenuated yellow fever vaccine strain. This specimen consisted of PBMCs, obtained 15 days after the yellow fever booster vaccination. These receptors came from a man younger than 45 who received the YFV17D yellow fever vaccine.

A remark on this clonotype: The junction differs from germline at one of its ends, possibly a read error. The gene calls are TRBV20-1 and TRBJ2-1; D is unresolved. The CDR3 runs 13 residues. Per the germline V gene, CDR1 is DFQATT and CDR2 is SNEGSKA (reference sequence). The CDR3, as DNA: TGCAGTGCTCCAAGCCCGCCCTACAATGAGCTGTTCTTC. This sequence encodes CSAPSPPYNELFF.

The chain carries TRBV7-9 and TRBJ2-5, with D possibly TRBD1 on 6 matching bases. Per germline, CDR1 SEHNR and CDR2 FQNEAQ (reference sequence). This CDR3 spans 12 amino acids. The V and J ends lost 11 bases and 2 bases respectively, with 12 bases between them. This chain's CDR3 is CAGSTGQETQYF. In nucleotides, the CDR3 is TGTGCCGGATCGACAGGACAAGAGACCCAGTACTTC. The variable domain in full, with the rest retrieved from reference TRBV7-9 and TRBJ2-5, is DTGVSQNPRHKITKRGQNVTFRCDPISEHNRLYWYRQTLGQGPEFLTYFQNEAQLEKSRLLSDRFSAERPKGSFSTLEIQRTEQGDSAMYLCAGSTGQETQYFGPGTRLLVL.

This clonotype showed up just a few times. The CDR3 region is CASNKGDPDTQYF. The CDR3, as DNA: TGTGCCAGCAACAAAGGGGATCCAGATACGCAGTATTTT. V usage is TRBV2 and J usage is TRBJ2-3; the D gene is possibly TRBD1 (5 bases). Trimming removed 7 bases at V and 4 bases at J, with 12 bases between. The CDR3 runs 13 residues. Germline V CDR1 and CDR2: SNHLY, FYNNEI.

In this sample, this clonotype turned up a few times. This rearrangement joins TRBV18 to TRBJ2-3; maybe TRBD1 (6 bases). This CDR3 comprises 13 residues. Looked up from germline, CDR1 is KGHSH and CDR2 is LQKENI. The germline V and J ends were trimmed by 6 bases and 6 bases, with 13 bases remaining between them. CDR3 loop: CASSRNQGDTQYF. The CDR3 coding sequence is TGTGCCAGCTCCCGCAATCAGGGGGATACGCAGTATTTT.

On this clonotype itself: A much bigger clone sits one base away, suggesting this may be a read error. The chain recombines TRBV5-4 with TRBJ2-3, with TRBD2 matching 9 bases. This CDR3 has 15 amino acids. Germline CDR1 and CDR2: SGHNT and YYREEE (reference sequence). J gave up 0 bases and V 4 bases, and 3 bases lay outside the gene matches. CDR3 sequence: CASSRTSASTDTQYF. CDR3 coding DNA: TGTGCCAGCAGCCGGACTAGCGCGAGCACAGATACGCAGTATTTT. Supplemented by reference TRBV5-4 and TRBJ2-3, the full variable domain reads ETGVTQSPTHLIKTRGQQVTLRCSSQSGHNTVSWYQQALGQGPQFIFQYYREEENGRGNFPPRFSGLQFPNYSSELNVNALELDDSALYLCASSRTSASTDTQYFGPGTRLTVL.

This clonotype was seen only a few times. The chain employs TRBV10-3 and TRBJ1-1; TRBD1 matches at 11 bases. Germline trimming cut 4 bases from V and 1 base from J; bases unmatched to any gene: 5. The CDR3 has 16 residues. Germline values: CDR1 ENHRY, CDR2 SYGVKD. As DNA, the CDR3 is TGTGCCATCAGTGCGGGACAGGGGGTTCGGAACACTGAAGCTTTCTTT. Translating gives CAISAGQGVRNTEAFF.

J is TRBJ2-7 and V is TRBV6-2 or TRBV6-3; perhaps D is TRBD1 or TRBD2 (5 bases each). Deletions cut 8 bases from V and 3 bases from J, with 14 bases between. The CDR3 length is 13 residues. In germline, CDR1 is MNHEY, CDR2 SVGEGT. CDR3 loop: CASYLGAHYEQYF. DNA for the CDR3: TGTGCCAGCTACCTCGGGGCACACTACGAGCAGTACTTC.

The CDR3 loop reads CASSSSYSVESYNEQFF. As DNA, the CDR3 is TGTGCCAGCAGTTCATCCTATAGTGTAGAGTCCTACAATGAGCAGTTCTTC. The V gene is TRBV12-3 or TRBV12-4, the J gene TRBJ2-1; D is unclear. This CDR3 comprises 17 residues. Trimming removed 4 bases at V and 1 base at J, with 17 bases between.

This chain joins TRBV18 and TRBJ2-3; 12 bases map to TRBD2. The CDR3 spans 17 residues. CDR1 is KGHSH, CDR2 LQKENI, per germline. J was trimmed by 2 bases and V by 4 bases; bases with no gene match: 7. The CDR3 sequence is CASSLRLAGAPTDTQYF. The DNA for the CDR3 is TGTGCCAGCTCACTTCGACTAGCGGGAGCCCCCACAGATACGCAGTATTTT.

This clonotype was seen only a few times. The chain is built from TRBV25-1 and TRBJ1-2; D is unresolved. Germline CDR1 reads MGHDK; CDR2 reads SYGVNS. The CDR3 runs to 14 residues. V shed 6 bases and J shed 2 bases, with 13 bases lying between them. CDR3 DNA sequence: TGTGCCAGCAGGAAGGCGGAGGGAAACTATGGCTACACCTTC. It codes for CASRKAEGNYGYTF.

The V and J genes are TRBV6-5 and TRBJ2-3; possibly TRBD2 for D (6 bases). Deletions cut 0 bases from V and 6 bases from J, with 16 bases between. Germline loops: CDR1 MNHEY, CDR2 SVGAGI. CDR3 length: 16 residues. The CDR3 reads CASSYSRLDLMDTQYF. The CDR3 DNA follows: TGTGCCAGCAGTTACTCAAGACTAGATTTGATGGATACGCAGTATTTT.

The CDR3 sequence is CASSYRDRPNYGYTF. The CDR3 nucleotides read TGTGCCAGCAGCTACCGGGACAGACCTAACTATGGCTACACCTTC. The V gene is TRBV7-2, the J gene TRBJ1-2; 7 bases match TRBD1. The V and J ends lost 4 bases and 0 bases, in that order; junction bases with no gene match: 5. Germline CDR1 is SGHTA and CDR2 is FQGNSA. This CDR3 contains 15 residues.

The chain joins TRBV6-1 to TRBJ2-7, with 12 positions matching TRBD2. The junction had 7 bases not matched to a gene; V was cut back by 6 bases and J by 10 bases. Germline CDR1 is MNHNS and CDR2 is SASEGT. This CDR3 region has 13 residues. CDR3 DNA sequence: TGTGCCAGCAGACCTAGCGGGAGGGCCACTCAGTACTTC. It specifies CASRPSGRATQYF.

This clonotype was seen a handful of times. The V gene is TRBV28, the J gene TRBJ1-6; D is unresolved. This CDR3 has 15 residues. V was pared by 4 bases and J by 9 bases, with 16 bases between. Germline loops: CDR1 MDHEN, CDR2 SYDVKM. The CDR3 loop reads CASSSPDGGSSPLHF. The CDR3 DNA reads TGTGCCAGCAGTTCCCCGGACGGTGGTAGTTCACCCCTCCACTTT.

This clonotype has a single count. CDR3 coding DNA: TGTGCCAGCAGAGCCGGGACGGCTTTCAATGAGCAGTTCTTC. Translating gives CASRAGTAFNEQFF. V usage is TRBV6-2 or TRBV6-3 and J usage is TRBJ2-1, with D perhaps given as TRBD1 or TRBD2 (5 bases each). Trimming took off 6 bases at V and 6 bases at J, with 15 bases between the two ends. This CDR3 has 14 residues. Germline-derived CDR1 and CDR2 are MNHEY and SVGEGT.

The V gene is TRBV20-1, the J gene TRBJ2-7, with TRBD2 matching over 10 bases. CDR3 length equals 14 residues. Unmatched junction bases numbered 5, after V lost 3 bases and J lost 3 bases. Germline V gives CDR1 DFQATT, CDR2 SNEGSKA (reference sequence). The CDR3 bases are TGCAGTGCTAGGGGGACTAGCGTGAACTACGAGCAGTACTTC. Its protein is CSARGTSVNYEQYF.

About this clonotype itself: At one boundary the junction diverges from the germline segment, which might be a read error. The gene calls are TRBV3-1 and TRBJ1-1; D is uncertain. Germline V gene sequence: CDR1 LGHDT, CDR2 YNNKEL (reference sequence). This CDR3 is built from 12 residues. The CDR3: CASSQGNGPSEF. CDR3 bases: TGTGCCAGCAGCCAAGGGAACGGACCCAGTGAATTT.

This clonotype was picked up many times. The CDR3 sequence is CASSISGSTDTQYF. The CDR3 region has the DNA TGTGCCAGCAGCATTAGCGGGAGCACAGATACGCAGTATTTT. This rearrangement joins TRBV7-9 to TRBJ2-3, with 7 bases matching TRBD2. CDR1 and CDR2 from the germline V gene are SEHNR and FQNEAQ (reference sequence). Unmatched junction bases numbered 2, after V lost 5 bases and J lost 0 bases. The CDR3 contains 14 residues.

The rearrangement uses TRBV29-1 and TRBJ2-7, with 9 bases identical to TRBD1. There are 13 residues in the CDR3. Trimming cost V 6 bases and J 0 bases; bases outside gene matches: 3. CDR1 is SQVTM, CDR2 ANQGSEA, per germline. The CDR3 sequence is CSVGQGPSYEQYF. The CDR3 nucleotides read TGCAGCGTAGGACAGGGGCCCTCCTACGAGCAGTACTTC.

V gene TRBV5-1 combines with J gene TRBJ2-3; no firm D call. The CDR3 runs 12 residues. Trimming cost V 6 bases and J 4 bases, with 9 bases left between them. Germline CDR1 reads SGHRS; CDR2 reads YFSETQ. This chain's CDR3 is CASNYGADTQYF. The DNA for the CDR3 is TGCGCCAGCAATTACGGAGCAGATACGCAGTATTTT.

The table lists this clonotype with a few counts. The chain links TRBV5-1 to TRBJ2-1; D is unresolved. CDR3 length equals 14 residues. Germline lookup yields CDR1 SGHRS and CDR2 YFSETQ. V dropped 0 bases and J dropped 5 bases, with 9 bases sitting between them. The chain's CDR3 is CASSLDSRNNEQFF. CDR3 nucleotides: TGCGCCAGCAGCTTGGATTCTCGTAACAATGAGCAGTTCTTC.

The sample holds many counts of this clonotype. Germline and junction disagree at one end, which may indicate a read error. The V gene is TRBV5-1, the J gene TRBJ2-7, with 7 bases matching TRBD1. The CDR3 runs 13 residues. Germline loops: CDR1 SGHRS, CDR2 YFSETQ. The CDR3: CASSSGQLYEQYF. CDR3 bases: TGTGCCAGCAGCTCGGGACAGCTTTACGAGCAGTACTTC.

The V and J genes are TRBV15 and TRBJ1-5; 9 nucleotides match TRBD1. The CDR3 contains 14 residues. J gave up 7 bases and V 1 base, and 2 bases lay outside the gene matches. The V gene's germline CDR1 is LNHNV and CDR2 YYDKDF (reference sequence). The CDR3 protein is CATSRVDRGQPQHF. The CDR3 bases are TGTGCCACCAGCAGAGTGGACAGGGGCCAGCCCCAGCATTTT. Full variable domain (outside the CDR3, taken from reference TRBV15 and TRBJ1-5): DAMVIQNPRYQVTQFGKPVTLSCSQTLNHNVMYWYQQKSSQAPKLLFHYYDKDFNNEADTPDNFQSRRPNTSFCFLDIRSPGLGDTAMYLCATSRVDRGQPQHFGDGTRLSIL.

This clonotype has a handful of counts. The V call is TRBV29-1, the J call TRBJ2-5, with TRBD2 as a possible D gene (6 bases). Trimming took off 1 base at V and 4 bases at J, with 10 bases between the two ends. The germline gives CDR1 SQVTM, CDR2 ANQGSEA. The CDR3 has 13 residues. The CDR3 loop reads CSVEASGGETQYF. In DNA, the CDR3 is TGCAGCGTTGAAGCGTCCGGGGGAGAGACCCAGTACTTC.

In its sample, this clonotype was seen a few times. V usage is TRBV5-1 and J usage is TRBJ2-7; tentative D call: TRBD2 (6 bases). In germline, CDR1 is SGHRS, CDR2 YFSETQ. The CDR3 runs 14 residues. Trimming took off 0 bases at V and 4 bases at J, with 11 bases between the two ends. The CDR3 DNA reads as TGCGCCAGCAGCTTGGCGGGAGTCGTATACGAGCAGTACTTC. Amino acids: CASSLAGVVYEQYF.

V gene TRBV4-2 combines with J gene TRBJ2-7; possibly TRBD2 for D (6 bases). This CDR3 is 16 amino acids long. The ends were cut back, 0 bases at V and 0 bases at J, with 12 bases in the middle. Per the germline V gene, CDR1 is LGHNA and CDR2 is YNFKEQ. The CDR3 nucleotides are TGTGCCAGCAGCCAAGACCTCGGGGGAAACTCCTACGAGCAGTACTTC. It translates to CASSQDLGGNSYEQYF.

The chain links TRBV7-9 to TRBJ2-7; 8 bases are a match to TRBD1. Germline CDR1 is SEHNR and CDR2 is FQNEAQ (reference sequence). Germline trimming cut 0 bases from V and 4 bases from J; bases unmatched to any gene: 8. CDR3 size: 16 residues. CDR3 bases: TGTGCCAGCAGCTTAGCCCCGGGACAGGTTTTATACGAGCAGTACTTC. Translation: CASSLAPGQVLYEQYF.

This sequence joins TRBV5-4 and TRBJ2-2; 11 bases are shared with TRBD2. Germline-derived CDR1 and CDR2 are SGHNT and YYREEE (reference sequence). The ends lost 4 bases at V and 4 bases at J; junction bases unmatched: 6. This CDR3 is 16 amino acids long. The CDR3 loop is CASSPSGRRVTGELFF. In nucleotides, the CDR3 is TGTGCCAGCAGCCCTAGCGGGAGGAGGGTCACCGGGGAGCTGTTTTTT. Filled out from reference TRBV5-4 and TRBJ2-2, the complete variable domain reads ETGVTQSPTHLIKTRGQQVTLRCSSQSGHNTVSWYQQALGQGPQFIFQYYREEENGRGNFPPRFSGLQFPNYSSELNVNALELDDSALYLCASSPSGRRVTGELFFGEGSRLTVL.

This clonotype was found many times. The chain employs TRBV7-9 and TRBJ2-3; the D gene is possibly TRBD2 (6 bases). The germline V gene has CDR1 SEHNR and CDR2 FQNEAQ (reference sequence). This CDR3 contains 16 residues. V dropped 4 bases and J dropped 4 bases, with 18 bases sitting between them. The CDR3 coding sequence is TGTGCCAGCAGCTCCCAATTAGCGGCCCGGGCAGATACGCAGTATTTT. Encoded protein: CASSSQLAARADTQYF.

The V gene is TRBV5-1, the J gene TRBJ2-5; D is undetermined. CDR3 length equals 15 residues. V was clipped by 0 bases and J by 5 bases, with 14 bases between them. Germline assignment: CDR1 SGHRS and CDR2 YFSETQ. The CDR3 DNA reads TGCGCCAGCAGCTTGGGAACAACTACACGGGAGACCCAGTACTTC. This encodes CASSLGTTTRETQYF. The full variable domain, in which reference TRBV5-1 and TRBJ2-5 provide the parts outside the CDR3, is KAGVTQTPRYLIKTRGQQVTLSCSPISGHRSVSWYQQTPGQGLQFLFEYFSETQRNKGNFPGRFSGRQFSNSRSEMNVSTLELGDSALYLCASSLGTTTRETQYFGPGTRLLVL.